The 29 T cell receptor beta chains below were found in one sample sequenced in a study of T cell responses to AZD1222 COVID-19 vaccine. The repertoire was sequenced with immunoSEQ multiplex PCR; TCRdb's copy has only in-frame clones and lacks some. The sample holds about 180,000 clones, 90% seen once. The sample was peripheral blood, taken 28 days after the second dose of the MenACWY control vaccine. The source is an adult who received the MenACWY meningococcal vaccine as a control.

The chain employs TRBV19 and TRBJ2-5, with 8 bases aligning to TRBD1. Trimming cost V 5 bases and J 4 bases; bases outside gene matches: 6. The CDR3 consists of 14 residues. CDR1 is LNHDA, CDR2 SQIVND, per germline (reference sequence). DNA of the CDR3: TGTGCCAGTAGTCGGTCAGGGGGCATAGAGACCCAGTACTTC. This codes for CASSRSGGIETQYF.

The chain is built from TRBV11-2 and TRBJ2-7; perhaps TRBD1 as D (6 bases). CDR3 size: 13 residues. The V end was cut by 5 bases, the J end by 5 bases, with 13 bases between. Germline CDR1 reads SGHAT; CDR2 reads FQNNGV. In DNA form, the CDR3 reads TGTGCCAGCAGCCAAGACAGGTCGAACGAGCAGTACTTC. Amino acids: CASSQDRSNEQYF.

The rearrangement joins TRBV2 to TRBJ2-7; D is possibly TRBD2 (5 bases). CDR1 is SNHLY, CDR2 FYNNEI, per germline. The CDR3 extends over 13 amino acids. V lost 3 bases and J 2 bases, leaving 8 bases between the germline ends. The CDR3 sequence is CASSDGMPYEQYF. DNA for the CDR3: TGTGCCAGCAGTGACGGGATGCCCTACGAGCAGTACTTC.

The V call is TRBV6-5, the J call TRBJ2-2, with 8 bases fitting TRBD2. The CDR3 has 16 amino acids. The V and J ends lost 3 bases and 6 bases, in that order; junction bases with no gene match: 9. Germline-derived CDR1 and CDR2 are MNHEY and SVGAGI. CDR3 sequence reads: CASSYKGGRNPGELFF. The CDR3 DNA follows: TGTGCCAGCAGTTATAAGGGCGGGAGGAATCCCGGGGAGCTGTTTTTT.

The CDR3 DNA follows: TGCGCCAGCAGCCAAGGGACTTGGACCGACGAGCAGTACTTC. It encodes CASSQGTWTDEQYF. V is TRBV4-3 and J is TRBJ2-7; D possibly corresponds to TRBD2 (5 bases). This CDR3 comprises 14 residues. Germline CDR1 is LGHNA and CDR2 is YSLEER. Trimming pared 1 base from V and 5 bases from J, leaving 12 bases between.

This chain connects TRBV20-1 to TRBJ1-6, with a possible D match to TRBD1 (5 bases). CDR1 and CDR2 from the germline V gene are DFQATT and SNEGSKA (reference sequence). The CDR3 length is 15 residues. The V end was cut by 3 bases, the J end by 6 bases, with 15 bases between. The CDR3 region has the DNA TGCAGTGCTAGTCCCGGGGGGAGATTTAATTCACCCCTCCACTTT. Translated: CSASPGGRFNSPLHF.

This sequence joins TRBV5-6 and TRBJ2-1; the D is unclear. The CDR3 is 12 amino acids. V lost 6 bases, J lost 7 bases, and 11 bases lay in between. The V gene's germline CDR1 is SGHDT and CDR2 YYEEEE. CDR3 residues: CASISLRNEQFF. The CDR3, as DNA: TGTGCCAGCATCAGTCTGAGGAATGAGCAGTTCTTC.

This clone was seen a few times. The CDR3 region has the DNA TGTGCCTGGAGTTTAAACACTGAAGCTTTCTTT. It encodes CAWSLNTEAFF. The rearrangement uses TRBV30 and TRBJ1-1; D is ambiguous. CDR1 is GTSNPN, CDR2 SVGIG, per germline (reference sequence). The CDR3 is 11 amino acids. With 2 bases removed from V and 2 bases from J, the gap between germline ends came to 3 bases. The full variable domain, rest sourced from reference TRBV30 and TRBJ1-1, is SQTIHQWPATLVQPVGSPLSLECTVEGTSNPNLYWYRQAAGRGLQLLFYSVGIGQISSEVPQNLSASRPQDRQFILSSKKLLLSDSGFYLCAWSLNTEAFFGQGTRLTVV.

The count of this clone is one. V is TRBV6-2 or TRBV6-3 and J is TRBJ2-2; the match to TRBD2 covers 9 bases. CDR1 MNHEY and CDR2 SVGEGT come from the germline V gene. The V gene end was trimmed by 4 bases and the J gene end by 5 bases; junction bases not matched to a gene: 8. This CDR3 contains 16 residues. CDR3 amino acids: CASSFLPTSGTGELFF. The CDR3 nucleotides read TGTGCCAGCAGTTTCCTCCCGACTAGCGGTACCGGGGAGCTGTTTTTT.

This clone was counted a single time. The chain employs TRBV2 and TRBJ1-5, with 9 bases identical to TRBD1. V shed 5 bases and J 4 bases; nucleotides not matched to a gene: 3. The CDR3 runs to 14 residues. The germline gives CDR1 SNHLY, CDR2 FYNNEI. In DNA form, the CDR3 reads TGTGCCAGCAGTTGGGACAGGGTGAATCAGCCCCAGCATTTT. It specifies CASSWDRVNQPQHF.

This clone occurred once. The rearrangement links TRBV6-5 to TRBJ1-6, with TRBD1 matching 7 bases. The ends lost 7 bases at V and 9 bases at J; junction bases unmatched: 6. The germline CDR1 and CDR2 sequences are MNHEY and SVGAGI. The CDR3 has 13 residues. The CDR3 reads CASTFGTASPLHF. CDR3 nucleotide sequence: TGTGCCAGCACTTTCGGGACAGCTTCACCCCTCCACTTT.

The chain has TRBV7-3 and TRBJ1-1; D gene unclear. Trimming took off 5 bases at V and 7 bases at J, with 17 bases between the two ends. CDR1 SGHTA and CDR2 FQGTGA come from the germline V gene. The length of the CDR3 is 14 residues. The CDR3 bases are TGTGCCAGCAGCGATCCATACCCCTACAGTGAAGCTTTCTTT. The encoded protein is CASSDPYPYSEAFF.

This chain uses TRBV5-5 with TRBJ2-7; D may be TRBD2 (6 bases). V was shortened by 0 bases and J by 3 bases, with 10 bases between the two germline ends. Germline V CDR1 and CDR2: SGHKS, YYEKEE (reference sequence). The CDR3 extends over 14 amino acids. CDR3 nucleotides: TGTGCCAGCAGCTTGGCTGGGGGGAGCTACGAGCAGTACTTC. It translates to CASSLAGGSYEQYF.

The chain carries TRBV7-2 and TRBJ2-7; D may match TRBD1 or TRBD2 (6 bases each). Trimming took 3 bases from V and 3 from J, leaving 12 bases between them. The CDR3 extends over 14 amino acids. The germline CDR1 and CDR2 sequences are SGHTA and FQGNSA. The chain's CDR3 is CASSFGGGHYEQYF. CDR3 nucleotide sequence: TGTGCCAGCAGCTTTGGTGGGGGGCACTACGAGCAGTACTTC.

For this clone: Other nucleotide sequences from this sample produce the same CDR3. The gene calls are TRBV28 and TRBJ2-7, with D perhaps TRBD2 (6 bases). Germline lookup yields CDR1 MDHEN and CDR2 SYDVKM. The CDR3 is 14 amino acids. Trimming left V 2 bases short and J 3 bases short, with 11 bases between. CDR3 region: CASSLLDGSYEQYF. In DNA, the CDR3 is TGTGCCAGCAGTTTACTGGACGGGAGCTACGAGCAGTACTTC.

The chain uses TRBV7-9 and TRBJ1-2, with D possibly being TRBD1 (5 bases). The CDR3 is 15 residues long. Germline values: CDR1 SEHNR, CDR2 FQNEAQ (reference sequence). Trimming took off 3 bases at V and 3 bases at J, with 14 bases between the two ends. The CDR3 spells CASSLSIGRDYGYTF. In nucleotides, the CDR3 is TGTGCCAGCAGCTTGAGTATAGGCAGGGACTATGGCTACACCTTC.

The chain combines TRBV12-3 or TRBV12-4 with TRBJ1-3; D is ambiguous. Trimming shortened V by 6 bases and J by 2 bases, and 2 bases separated the two germline ends. There are 11 residues in the CDR3. The CDR3 region has the DNA TGTGCCAGCAGCACTGGAAACACCATATATTTT. Translated: CASSTGNTIYF.

The chain couples TRBV4-3 to TRBJ1-3; possibly TRBD1 for D (6 bases). The CDR3 totals 16 residues. The germline CDR1 and CDR2 sequences are LGHNA and YSLEER. Trimming removed 5 bases at V and 0 bases at J, with 14 bases between. The CDR3 protein is CASSSGAFYSGNTIYF. DNA of the CDR3: TGCGCCAGCAGCTCGGGGGCCTTTTACTCTGGAAACACCATATATTTT.

The chain combines TRBV4-3 with TRBJ1-1; D gene ambiguous. Germline CDR1 LGHNA, CDR2 YSLEER. V was pared by 0 bases and J by 7 bases, with 9 bases between. The CDR3 covers 13 residues. The CDR3 loop is CASSQDRGLEAFF. The CDR3 DNA reads as TGCGCCAGCAGCCAAGATCGAGGCCTTGAAGCTTTCTTT.

The chain employs TRBV27 and TRBJ1-6; 7 bases are a match to TRBD1. Trimming took 5 bases from V and 11 from J; bases not matched to a gene: 12. CDR3 length: 15 residues. The germline gives CDR1 MNHEY, CDR2 SMNVEV (reference sequence). CDR3 coding DNA: TGTGCCAGCAGTCTGGAGGGACAGCCCCAGCCACCCCTCCACTTT. This gives the protein CASSLEGQPQPPLHF.

The chain joins TRBV28 to TRBJ2-2, with 10 bases identical to TRBD2. CDR3 length equals 12 residues. V was clipped by 8 bases and J by 7 bases; unmatched bases: 1. From germline, CDR1 is MDHEN and CDR2 SYDVKM. In DNA form, the CDR3 reads TGTGCCAGCCCTAGCGGGAGCGGGGAGCTGTTTTTT. Encoded protein: CASPSGSGELFF.

The chain recombines TRBV7-9 with TRBJ2-7, with D perhaps TRBD1 (6 bases). The V and J ends lost 4 bases and 1 base respectively, with 14 bases between them. CDR1 and CDR2 from the germline V gene are SEHNR and FQNEAQ (reference sequence). The CDR3 covers 15 residues. As DNA, the CDR3 is TGTGCCAGCAGCTCCCCCTCCACAGGGTCCTACGAGCAGTACTTC. Amino acids: CASSSPSTGSYEQYF.

This clone was counted once. The genes are TRBV10-3 and TRBJ1-5; 9 nucleotides line up with TRBD1. J lost 7 bases, V lost 6 bases, and 4 bases had no gene match. Germline V lookup: CDR1 ENHRY, CDR2 SYGVKD. The CDR3 sequence is 13 residues long. Here the CDR3 DNA reads TGTGCCATCAGGGGACAGGGTACGCAGCCCCAGCATTTT. Protein: CAIRGQGTQPQHF.

The chain uses TRBV9 and TRBJ2-5; D gene unclear. Germline V gene lookup returns CDR1 SGDLS and CDR2 YYNGEE. V lost 3 bases, J lost 5 bases, and 2 bases lay in between. The CDR3 runs to 10 residues. This chain's CDR3 is CASSGETQYF. The CDR3 nucleotides are TGTGCCAGCAGCGGGGAGACCCAGTACTTC.

The V and J genes are TRBV10-3 and TRBJ1-1; 11 nucleotides match TRBD1. With 5 bases clipped from V and 1 base from J, the junction kept 3 bases outside the gene matches. The CDR3 consists of 15 residues. The V gene's germline CDR1 is ENHRY and CDR2 SYGVKD. The CDR3 reads CAISRTGGTNTEAFF. CDR3 coding DNA: TGTGCCATCAGTAGGACAGGGGGCACGAACACTGAAGCTTTCTTT.

This chain uses TRBV30 with TRBJ2-5; 10 nucleotides agree with TRBD2. CDR1 is GTSNPN and CDR2 is SVGIG in the germline V gene (reference sequence). The CDR3 has 15 residues. The V segment lost 6 bases and the J segment 0 bases; nucleotides outside the gene matches: 7. CDR3 nucleotide sequence: TGTGCCTGCCCCCGGACTAGCGGAAACCAAGAGACCCAGTACTTC. It is translated as CACPRTSGNQETQYF.

The chain couples TRBV30 to TRBJ1-4; D is uncertain. This CDR3 region has 15 residues. Germline assignment: CDR1 GTSNPN and CDR2 SVGIG (reference sequence). V was pared by 4 bases and J by 4 bases, with 16 bases between. CDR3 sequence reads: CAWTKRGRDNEKLFF. The DNA for the CDR3 is TGTGCCTGGACCAAGAGAGGGCGGGATAATGAAAAACTGTTTTTT.

The chain is built from TRBV19 and TRBJ2-7, with D perhaps matching TRBD1 (5 bases). Trimming took 6 bases from V and 7 from J, leaving 22 bases between them. Germline-derived CDR1 and CDR2 are LNHDA and SQIVND (reference sequence). The CDR3 length is 15 residues. In DNA form, the CDR3 reads TGTGCCAGTAGCCAAGACAGCCCCGGAAGGTGGGAGCAGTACTTC. This sequence encodes CASSQDSPGRWEQYF.

The rearrangement uses TRBV5-8 and TRBJ2-7; D gene unclear. This CDR3 has 11 residues. The germline gives CDR1 SGHTS, CDR2 YDEGEE. V was clipped by 0 bases and J by 7 bases, with 5 bases between them. The CDR3 here is CASSLAIEQYF. The CDR3 region has the DNA TGTGCCAGCAGCTTGGCTATAGAGCAGTACTTC.